These T cell receptor beta chains were read from a single sample in a study of blood T cell repertoires in COVID-19. Profiling relied on immunoSEQ multiplex PCR, and the TCRdb table lists in-frame clones only, not all of them. The sample lists fewer than 300,000 clones; 80% to 90% were seen once. Source material: peripheral blood. The receptors were gathered from a man younger than 45 with acute or convalescent COVID-19. Both conserved end residues are part of each CDR3. Each record gives: J gene, D gene, V gene, clone size, CDR3 protein, CDR3 DNA. The D gene is left open where the match is weak. The size field is filled for only some rows; it gives once, few, many or a size class.

j_gene: TRBJ1-2
d_gene: NA
v_gene: TRBV5-4
abundance: NA
CDR3aa: CASSLGYREGYGYTF
CDR3nt: TGTGCCAGCAGCTTGGGCTACAGGGAGGGGTATGGCTACACCTTC

j_gene: TRBJ1-6
d_gene: TRBD1
v_gene: TRBV3-1/TRBV3-2
abundance: NA
CDR3aa: CASSQATGENSPLHF
CDR3nt: TGTGCCAGCAGCCAAGCGACAGGGGAGAATTCACCCCTCCACTTT

j_gene: TRBJ1-5
d_gene: NA
v_gene: TRBV15
abundance: NA
CDR3aa: CATSRFSTGDYSNQPQHF
CDR3nt: TGTGCCACCAGCAGATTCTCGACCGGGGACTATAGCAATCAGCCCCAGCATTTT

j_gene: TRBJ2-7
d_gene: TRBD2
v_gene: TRBV7-2
abundance: NA
CDR3aa: CASSPEMAGGRNEQYF
CDR3nt: TGTGCCAGCAGCCCCGAGATGGCGGGGGGGCGGAACGAGCAGTACTTC

j_gene: TRBJ1-4
d_gene: NA
v_gene: TRBV7-9
abundance: once
CDR3aa: CASSYGTENEKLFF
CDR3nt: TGTGCCAGCAGCTACGGTACCGAGAATGAAAAACTGTTTTTT

j_gene: TRBJ1-2
d_gene: TRBD1
v_gene: TRBV6-2/TRBV6-3
abundance: NA
CDR3aa: CASSLPVGTASFRPLYGYTF
CDR3nt: TGTGCCAGCAGTTTACCTGTGGGGACAGCATCTTTCCGACCCCTTTATGGCTACACCTTC

j_gene: TRBJ1-4
d_gene: TRBD1
v_gene: TRBV28
abundance: NA
CDR3aa: CASSRGQGRHNEKLFF
CDR3nt: TGTGCCAGCAGCCGGGGACAGGGGCGACATAATGAAAAACTGTTTTTT

j_gene: TRBJ2-5
d_gene: NA
v_gene: TRBV5-6
abundance: NA
CDR3aa: CASSLEGGETQYF
CDR3nt: TGTGCCAGCAGCTTGGAAGGGGGTGAGACCCAGTACTTC

j_gene: TRBJ1-2
d_gene: NA
v_gene: TRBV14
abundance: NA
CDR3aa: CASSRQNYGYTF
CDR3nt: TGTGCCAGCAGCCGGCAGAACTATGGCTACACCTTC

j_gene: TRBJ2-5
d_gene: NA
v_gene: TRBV1
abundance: once
CDR3aa: CTSSQVTPVVKEEQYF
CDR3nt: TGCACCAGCAGCCAAGTTACTCCAGTGGTCAAGGAGGAGCAGTACTTC

j_gene: TRBJ2-5
d_gene: NA
v_gene: TRBV10-2
abundance: NA
CDR3aa: CASSESILQTIRETQYF
CDR3nt: TGCGCCAGCAGTGAGTCGATATTACAAACAATTCGAGAGACCCAGTACTTC